What follows are 16 T cell receptor beta chains derived from one specimen sequenced in a study of tumor-infiltrating lymphocytes in primary liver carcinoma. A constant-region primer primed TCR beta cDNA synthesis from 500 to 550 ng of total RNA. Employing slightly modified ARM-PCR, three nested multiplex PCR rounds were run, and these gave rise to the TCR beta libraries. TRBV1-TRBV30 forward and Cbeta reverse primers drove the first two roughly 10-cycle rounds. In TCRdb, the multiplex PCR reads were re-called with MiXCR into one record per CDR3 protein. The sample gives hundreds of thousands of distinct CDR3 sequences, 50% to 70% of which show up once; 9% is in the top ten. Blood RNA originated from unsorted whole blood, with germline DNA additionally extracted. Sequenced: peripheral blood. Receptor source: a man aged 40-49 years with primary liver carcinoma and hepatitis B virus infection.

Turning to this clonotype: Mismatch with germline at one junction end may stem from a read error. The chain couples TRBV12-3 or TRBV12-4 to TRBJ2-1; D assignment may be TRBD1 or TRBD2 (7 bases each). The CDR3 covers 13 residues. DNA of the CDR3: TGTGCCAGCAGCCAGGGGGGGAGGAATGAGCAGTCCTTC. The encoded protein is CASSQGGRNEQSF.

This chain connects TRBV12-3 or TRBV12-4 to TRBJ1-5; D gene unclear. V was pared by 2 bases and J by 6 bases, with 5 bases between. This CDR3 region has 12 residues. Written as DNA, the CDR3 is TGTGCCAGCAGTTTACAATCTCAGCCCCAGCATTTT. This translates into CASSLQSQPQHF.

This clonotype was counted once. This chain uses TRBV5-6 with TRBJ2-7; no reliable D call. The CDR3 runs 14 residues. Germline CDR1 SGHDT, CDR2 YYEEEE. The ends were cut back, 4 bases at V and 4 bases at J, with 15 bases in the middle. The CDR3 coding sequence is TGTGCCAGCAGCCGGAACACCGCGTTTTACGAGCAGTACTTC. This translates into CASSRNTAFYEQYF.

Comment on this clonotype: A read error may produce the germline difference seen at one junction end. The rearrangement joins TRBV6-6 to TRBJ2-5, with D tentatively TRBD1 or TRBD2 (5 bases each). The germline gives CDR1 MNHNY, CDR2 SVGAGI (reference sequence). The CDR3 length is 16 residues. The CDR3 DNA follows: TGTGTCAGCAGTTACAGCGGTCAGAAGTCAGGGGAGACCCAGTACTTC. It encodes CVSSYSGQKSGETQYF.

This clonotype was observed a few times. The V and J genes are TRBV5-1 and TRBJ2-5; D gene uncertain. The V and J ends lost 1 base and 4 bases respectively, with 14 bases between them. The CDR3 contains 15 residues. Germline-derived CDR1 and CDR2 are SGHRS and YFSETQ. CDR3 protein: CASSLRLALGETQYF. CDR3 coding DNA: TGCGCCAGCAGCTTGAGGTTGGCCCTCGGAGAGACCCAGTACTTC.

This clonotype was observed many times. V is TRBV29-1 and J is TRBJ2-7; 8 bases match TRBD1. Germline V gives CDR1 SQVTM, CDR2 ANQGSEA. The V gene end was trimmed by 6 bases and the J gene end by 6 bases; junction bases not matched to a gene: 7. The CDR3 totals 12 residues. DNA of the CDR3: TGCAGCGTCGGACAGGGTTTTAGCGAGCAGTACTTC. Translation: CSVGQGFSEQYF.

This clonotype appeared once. A clone one base away is much larger, so this may be a read error. The chain combines TRBV10-3 with TRBJ1-5; D remains ambiguous. V dropped 7 bases and J dropped 3 bases, with 13 bases sitting between them. CDR3 length equals 14 residues. Germline assignment: CDR1 ENHRY and CDR2 SYGVKD. The CDR3 is CAIIDPTPNQPQHF. CDR3 in DNA: TGTGCCATCATTGACCCCACCCCCAATCAGCCCCAGCATTTT.

This clonotype was detected a few times. Compared with germline, one end of the junction differs, possibly owing to a read error. CDR3 loop: CASSQGGPLGTGTQYF. In DNA, the CDR3 is TGTGCCAGCAGCCAAGGTGGGCCCCTTGGGACAGGTACGCAGTATTTT. The chain joins TRBV14 to TRBJ2-3, with 8 bases identical to TRBD1. This CDR3 comprises 16 residues. Germline V gives CDR1 SGHDN, CDR2 FVKESK.

The table lists this clonotype with a count of one. A much larger clone sits a single nucleotide away, making a read error possible. This sequence joins TRBV10-2 and TRBJ2-4, with a weak D call TRBD2 (5 bases). Trimming took off 4 bases at V and 9 bases at J, with 10 bases between the two ends. The CDR3 has 12 residues. The germline CDR1 and CDR2 sequences are WSHSY and SAAADI. In DNA, the CDR3 is TGCGCCAGCAGTGGGATAGGGAGCATTCAGTACTTC. Translated, it gives CASSGIGSIQYF.

The chain recombines TRBV11-1 with TRBJ2-1, with 12 bases matching TRBD2. Trimming at V came to 9 bases and at J to 0 bases, leaving 15 bases not matched to a gene. The CDR3 sequence is 19 residues long. The germline gives CDR1 SGHAT, CDR2 FQDESV (reference sequence). The CDR3 bases are TGTGCCAGTAACTTTAAGGCTAGCGGGAGGGTGGTCTCCTACAATGAGCAGTTCTTC. It is translated as CASNFKASGRVVSYNEQFF.

A word on this clonotype: A clone one base away is much larger, so this may be a read error. The chain couples TRBV29-1 to TRBJ2-5; no definite D call. The CDR3 runs 12 residues. CDR1 is SQVTM and CDR2 is ANQGSEA in the germline V gene. The CDR3 DNA reads TGCGGCGTTGAACCCAGTCCAGAGACCCAGTACTTC. The encoded protein is CGVEPSPETQYF.

Turning to this clonotype: One end of the junction fails to match germline, which may point to a read error. The chain combines TRBV6-5 with TRBJ2-1; a possible D gene is TRBD1 (5 bases). Germline V gives CDR1 MNHEY, CDR2 SVGAGI. The CDR3 runs 12 residues. CDR3 DNA sequence: TGTTCCAGCACCAACACTGGACAAGAGCAGTTCTTC. Amino acids: CSSTNTGQEQFF.

As regards this clonotype: At one of its ends the junction is not consistent with the germline gene, which may arise from a read error. V gene TRBV5-4 combines with J gene TRBJ2-5; a possible D gene is TRBD2 (7 bases). CDR1 and CDR2 from the germline V gene are SGHNT and YYREEE (reference sequence). CDR3 length: 15 amino acids. The CDR3 nucleotides are TGTACCAGCAGCTTTTCTAGCGGAGGGGGGGAGACCCAGTGCTTC. This encodes CTSSFSSGGGETQCF. The full variable domain, rest sourced from reference TRBV5-4 and TRBJ2-5, is ETGVTQSPTHLIKTRGQQVTLRCSSQSGHNTVSWYQQALGQGPQFIFQYYREEENGRGNFPPRFSGLQFPNYSSELNVNALELDDSALYLCTSSFSSGGGETQCFGPGTRLLVL.

Points on this clonotype: A much larger clone differs by one base, so this may be a read error. The J gene is TRBJ2-3, the V gene TRBV11-2; 12 bases are shared with TRBD2. This CDR3 is built from 14 residues. CDR1 is SGHAT and CDR2 is FQNNGV in the germline V gene. The CDR3 region has the DNA TGTGCCAACAGCTTGACTAGCGGGAGAGATACGCAGTATTTT. It codes for CANSLTSGRDTQYF.

Worth noting for this clonotype: It may be a read error: a sequence one base away is much more abundant. This rearrangement joins TRBV6-6 to TRBJ2-3; TRBD2 matches 7 bases. Trimming at V came to 2 bases and at J to 2 bases, leaving 7 bases not matched to a gene. The germline CDR1 and CDR2 sequences are MNHNY and SVGAGI (reference sequence). The CDR3 spans 16 residues. The DNA of the CDR3 is TGTGCCAGCAGTTACGGGGGGGGGACGAACACAGATACGCAGTATTTT. Amino acid sequence: CASSYGGGTNTDTQYF.

In regard to this clonotype: A much more abundant neighbour one base away suggests this may be a read error. The gene calls are TRBV29-1 and TRBJ1-4; 7 nucleotides agree with TRBD1. Germline loops: CDR1 SQVTM, CDR2 ANQGSEA. The CDR3 contains 13 residues. CDR3 region: CSVALGGGEELFF. The CDR3 coding sequence is TGCAGCGTTGCTTTAGGGGGCGGTGAAGAACTGTTTTTT.